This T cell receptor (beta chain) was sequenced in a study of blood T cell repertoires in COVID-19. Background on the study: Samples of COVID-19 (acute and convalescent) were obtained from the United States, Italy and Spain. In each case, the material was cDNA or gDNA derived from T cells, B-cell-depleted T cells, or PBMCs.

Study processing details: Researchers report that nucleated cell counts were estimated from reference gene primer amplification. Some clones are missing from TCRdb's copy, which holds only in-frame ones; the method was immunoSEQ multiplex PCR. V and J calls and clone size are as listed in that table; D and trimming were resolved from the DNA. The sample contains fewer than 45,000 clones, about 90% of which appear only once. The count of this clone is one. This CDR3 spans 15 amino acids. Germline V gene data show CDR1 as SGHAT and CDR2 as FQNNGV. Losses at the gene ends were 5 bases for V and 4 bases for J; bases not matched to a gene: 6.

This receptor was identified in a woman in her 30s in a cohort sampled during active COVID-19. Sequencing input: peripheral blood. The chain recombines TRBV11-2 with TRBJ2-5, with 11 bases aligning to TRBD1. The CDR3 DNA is TGTGCCAGCAGCCGGGACAGGGGGGGAGGAGAGACCCAGTACTTC. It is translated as CASSRDRGGGETQYF.